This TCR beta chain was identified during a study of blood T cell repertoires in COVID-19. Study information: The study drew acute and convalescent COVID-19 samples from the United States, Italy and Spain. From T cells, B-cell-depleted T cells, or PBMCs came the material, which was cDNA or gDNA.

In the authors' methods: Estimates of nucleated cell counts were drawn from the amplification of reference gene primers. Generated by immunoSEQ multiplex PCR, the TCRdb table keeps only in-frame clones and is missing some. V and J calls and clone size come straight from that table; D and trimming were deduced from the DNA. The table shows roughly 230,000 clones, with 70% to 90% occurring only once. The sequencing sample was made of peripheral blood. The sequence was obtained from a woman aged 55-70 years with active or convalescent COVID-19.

CDR3 coding DNA: TGTGCCAGCAGACAGAGCTCCTACAATGAGCAGTTCTTC. Protein product: CASRQSSYNEQFF. This chain links TRBV27 with TRBJ2-1; D is undetermined. Trimming pared 6 bases from V and 0 bases from J, leaving 6 bases between. Germline lookup yields CDR1 MNHEY and CDR2 SMNVEV (reference sequence). The CDR3 is 13 residues long.